This TCR beta chain comes out of a study of regulatory T cells in long-lasting Graves disease. Time point given: persistent/refractory GD, antithyroid drugs over 5 years with positive TRAb. The TCR library used RNA extracted from PBMCs. Tubes containing EDTA received about 10 milliliters of drawn peripheral blood. Trimming stripped 7 bases from V and 3 bases from J, with 15 bases between. The CDR3 sequence is 14 residues long. The germline V gene encodes CDR1 MNHNS and CDR2 SASEGT. This clonotype came up a few times. What it binds is unknown. In building TCR beta libraries, iRepertoire HTBI primers were used together with Arm-PCR of CDR3 regions. TCRdb recomputed calls from the multiplex PCR reads with MiXCR, one row per CDR3 protein. The repertoire consists of roughly 450,000 distinct CDR3 sequences, with roughly 22% occurring once and the leading ten covering approximately 14%. Study outcomes and limitations: Persistent cases of Graves' showed reduced TCR diversity relative to newly diagnosed patients. Study of thyroid tissue was not done, with only peripheral blood studied. Among samples with persistent disease, TRBV28, TRBJ1-2 and TRBJ2-5 were favored.

The chain carries TRBV6-1 and TRBJ1-1, with D perhaps TRBD1 (5 bases). The source is a female donor with Graves disease. The specimen was peripheral blood mononuclear cells (PBMCs), collected when the disease was refractory, from a patient treated with antithyroid drugs. The CDR3 region is CASNRGRMDTEAFF. DNA for the CDR3: TGTGCCAGCAATCGGGGCCGAATGGACACTGAAGCTTTCTTT.